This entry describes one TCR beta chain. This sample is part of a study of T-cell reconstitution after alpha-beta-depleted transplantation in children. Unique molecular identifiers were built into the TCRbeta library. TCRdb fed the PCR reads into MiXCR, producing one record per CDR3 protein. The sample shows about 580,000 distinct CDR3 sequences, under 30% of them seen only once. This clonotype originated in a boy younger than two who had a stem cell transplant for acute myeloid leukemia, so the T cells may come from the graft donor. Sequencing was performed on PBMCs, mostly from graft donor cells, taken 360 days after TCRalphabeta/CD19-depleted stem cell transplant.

CDR3 sequence reads: CASSTDRVNQPQHF. DNA of the CDR3: TGTGCCAGCAGCACCGACAGGGTCAATCAGCCCCAGCATTTT. The rearrangement joins TRBV7-8 to TRBJ1-5; 7 nucleotides align to TRBD1. The CDR3 totals 14 residues. The V segment lost 5 bases and the J segment 3 bases; nucleotides outside the gene matches: 4. Germline V gives CDR1 SGHVS, CDR2 FQNEAQ.